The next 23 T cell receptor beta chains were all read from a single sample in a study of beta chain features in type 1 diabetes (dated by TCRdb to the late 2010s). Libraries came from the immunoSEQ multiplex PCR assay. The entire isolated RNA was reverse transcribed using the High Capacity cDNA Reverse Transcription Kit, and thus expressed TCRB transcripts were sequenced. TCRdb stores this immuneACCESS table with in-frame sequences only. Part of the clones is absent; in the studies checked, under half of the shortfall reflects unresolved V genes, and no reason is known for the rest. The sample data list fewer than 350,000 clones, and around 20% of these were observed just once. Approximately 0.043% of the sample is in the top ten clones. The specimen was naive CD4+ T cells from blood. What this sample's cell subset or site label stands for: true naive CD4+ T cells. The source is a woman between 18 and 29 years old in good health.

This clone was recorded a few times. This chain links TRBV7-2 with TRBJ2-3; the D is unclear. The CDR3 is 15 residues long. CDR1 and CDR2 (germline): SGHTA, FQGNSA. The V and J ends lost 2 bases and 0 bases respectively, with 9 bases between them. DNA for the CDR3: TGTGCCAGCAGCTTAAGTCGGTCTAGCACAGATACGCAGTATTTT. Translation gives CASSLSRSSTDTQYF.

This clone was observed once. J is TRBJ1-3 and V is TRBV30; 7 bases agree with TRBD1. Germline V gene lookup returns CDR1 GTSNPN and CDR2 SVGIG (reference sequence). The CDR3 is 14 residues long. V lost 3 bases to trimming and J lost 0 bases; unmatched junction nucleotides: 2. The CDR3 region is CAWRRDSSGNTIYF. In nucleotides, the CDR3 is TGTGCCTGGAGGCGGGACAGCTCTGGAAACACCATATATTTT. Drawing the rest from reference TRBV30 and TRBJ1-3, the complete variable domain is SQTIHQWPATLVQPVGSPLSLECTVEGTSNPNLYWYRQAAGRGLQLLFYSVGIGQISSEVPQNLSASRPQDRQFILSSKKLLLSDSGFYLCAWRRDSSGNTIYFGEGSWLTVV.

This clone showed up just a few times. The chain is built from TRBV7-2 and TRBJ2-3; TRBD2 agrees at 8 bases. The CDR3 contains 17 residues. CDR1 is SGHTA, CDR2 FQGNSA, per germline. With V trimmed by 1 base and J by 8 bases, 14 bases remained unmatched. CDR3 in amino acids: CASSLGGTSVSPGTQYF. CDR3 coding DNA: TGTGCCAGCAGCTTAGGAGGGACTAGTGTTTCCCCGGGTACGCAGTATTTT.

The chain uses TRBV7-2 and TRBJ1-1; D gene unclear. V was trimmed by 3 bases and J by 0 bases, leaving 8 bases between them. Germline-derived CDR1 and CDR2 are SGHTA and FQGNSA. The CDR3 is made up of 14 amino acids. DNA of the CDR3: TGTGCCAGCAGCTTCTCTCGGGTGAACACTGAAGCTTTCTTT. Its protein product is CASSFSRVNTEAFF.

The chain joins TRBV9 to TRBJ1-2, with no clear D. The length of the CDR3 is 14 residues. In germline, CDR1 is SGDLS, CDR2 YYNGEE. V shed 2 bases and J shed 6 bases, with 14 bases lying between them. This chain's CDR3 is CASSVGPDGHGYTF. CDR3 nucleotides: TGTGCCAGCAGCGTGGGTCCCGATGGGCATGGCTACACCTTC.

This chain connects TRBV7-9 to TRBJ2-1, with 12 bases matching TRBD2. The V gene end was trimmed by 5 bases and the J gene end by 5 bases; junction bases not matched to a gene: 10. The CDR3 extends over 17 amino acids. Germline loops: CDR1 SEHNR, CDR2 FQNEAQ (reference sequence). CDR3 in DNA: TGTGCCAGCAGCAAGACTAGCGGGAGCGTTAAAAACAATGAGCAGTTCTTC. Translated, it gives CASSKTSGSVKNNEQFF.

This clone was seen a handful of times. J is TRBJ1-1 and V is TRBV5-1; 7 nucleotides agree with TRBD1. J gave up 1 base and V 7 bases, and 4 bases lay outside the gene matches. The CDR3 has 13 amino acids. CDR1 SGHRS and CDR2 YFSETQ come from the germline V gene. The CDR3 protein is CASSRTGNTEAFF. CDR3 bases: TGCGCCAGCTCCCGGACAGGGAACACTGAAGCTTTCTTT.

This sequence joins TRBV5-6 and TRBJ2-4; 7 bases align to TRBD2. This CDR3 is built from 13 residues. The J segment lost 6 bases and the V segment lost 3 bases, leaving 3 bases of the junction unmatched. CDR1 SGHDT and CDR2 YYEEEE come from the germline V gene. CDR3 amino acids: CASSSGEGNIQYF. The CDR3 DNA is TGTGCCAGCAGCTCCGGGGAGGGAAACATTCAGTACTTC.

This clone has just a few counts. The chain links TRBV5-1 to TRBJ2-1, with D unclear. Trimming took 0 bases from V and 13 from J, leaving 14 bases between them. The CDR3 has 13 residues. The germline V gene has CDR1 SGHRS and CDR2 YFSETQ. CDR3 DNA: TGCGCCAGCAGCTTGGTTGGCCTTTCTCACCAGTTCTTC. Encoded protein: CASSLVGLSHQFF.

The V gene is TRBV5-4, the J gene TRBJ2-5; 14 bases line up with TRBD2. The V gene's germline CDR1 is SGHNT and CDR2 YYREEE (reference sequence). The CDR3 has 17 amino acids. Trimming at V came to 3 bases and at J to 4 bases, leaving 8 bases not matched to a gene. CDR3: CASSSKTSGRATETQYF. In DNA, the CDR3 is TGTGCCAGCAGCTCAAAGACTAGCGGGAGGGCCACAGAGACCCAGTACTTC. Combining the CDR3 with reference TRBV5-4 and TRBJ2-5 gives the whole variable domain ETGVTQSPTHLIKTRGQQVTLRCSSQSGHNTVSWYQQALGQGPQFIFQYYREEENGRGNFPPRFSGLQFPNYSSELNVNALELDDSALYLCASSSKTSGRATETQYFGPGTRLLVL.

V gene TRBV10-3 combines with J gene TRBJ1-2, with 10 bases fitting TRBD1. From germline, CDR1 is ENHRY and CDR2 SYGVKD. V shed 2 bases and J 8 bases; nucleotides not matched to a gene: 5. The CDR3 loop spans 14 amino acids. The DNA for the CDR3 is TGTGCCATCAGTGAGAGGACAGGGGGAGGGGGCTACACCTTC. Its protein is CAISERTGGGGYTF.

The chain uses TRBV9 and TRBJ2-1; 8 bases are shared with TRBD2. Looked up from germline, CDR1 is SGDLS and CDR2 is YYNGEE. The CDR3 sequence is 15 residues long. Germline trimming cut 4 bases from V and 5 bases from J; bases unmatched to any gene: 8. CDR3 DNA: TGTGCCAGCAGCCCCCAGGGGCGGGGGGACAATGAGCAGTTCTTC. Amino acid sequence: CASSPQGRGDNEQFF.

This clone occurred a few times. The CDR3 DNA reads as TGTGCCAGCAGCCCAGGGGTGGGGAATTCCAAAAACATTCAGTACTTC. Translation gives CASSPGVGNSKNIQYF. The rearrangement joins TRBV7-9 to TRBJ2-4; the D gene is possibly TRBD1 (6 bases). The germline V gene encodes CDR1 SEHNR and CDR2 FQNEAQ (reference sequence). There are 16 residues in the CDR3. Trimming pared 5 bases from V and 2 bases from J, leaving 16 bases between.

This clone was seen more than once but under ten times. This CDR3 reads CASRLIGTSSGEQYF. CDR3 DNA sequence: TGTGCCAGCAGGCTTATCGGGACTAGCTCGGGGGAGCAGTACTTC. This rearrangement joins TRBV7-2 to TRBJ2-7, with 9 bases that match TRBD2. The CDR3 has 15 residues. In germline, CDR1 is SGHTA, CDR2 FQGNSA. Trimming cost V 6 bases and J 7 bases; bases outside gene matches: 13.

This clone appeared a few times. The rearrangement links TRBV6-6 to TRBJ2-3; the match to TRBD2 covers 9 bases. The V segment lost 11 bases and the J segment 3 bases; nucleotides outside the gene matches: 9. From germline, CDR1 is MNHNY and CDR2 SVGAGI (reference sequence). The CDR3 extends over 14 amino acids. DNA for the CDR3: TGTGCCTCCCGCCGGCGGGGGGGGACAGATACGCAGTATTTT. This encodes CASRRRGGTDTQYF.

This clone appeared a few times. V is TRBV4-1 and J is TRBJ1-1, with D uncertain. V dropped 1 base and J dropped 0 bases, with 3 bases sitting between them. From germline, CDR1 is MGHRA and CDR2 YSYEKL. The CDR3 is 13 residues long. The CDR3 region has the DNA TGCGCCAGCAGCCAAGCGGTGAACACTGAAGCTTTCTTT. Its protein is CASSQAVNTEAFF.

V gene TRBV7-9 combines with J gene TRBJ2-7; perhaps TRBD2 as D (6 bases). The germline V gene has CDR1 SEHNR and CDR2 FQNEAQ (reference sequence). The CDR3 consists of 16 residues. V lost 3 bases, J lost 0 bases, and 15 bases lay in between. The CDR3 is CASSLLLGTGSYEQYF. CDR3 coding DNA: TGTGCCAGCAGCTTGTTGCTAGGGACTGGCTCCTACGAGCAGTACTTC.

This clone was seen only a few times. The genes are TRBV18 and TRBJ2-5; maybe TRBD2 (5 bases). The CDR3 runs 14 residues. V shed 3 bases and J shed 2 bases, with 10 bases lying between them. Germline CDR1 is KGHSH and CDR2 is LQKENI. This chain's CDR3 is CASSPSREQETQYF. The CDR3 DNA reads TGTGCCAGCTCACCTAGTCGGGAACAAGAGACCCAGTACTTC. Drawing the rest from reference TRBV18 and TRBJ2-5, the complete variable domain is NAGVMQNPRHLVRRRGQEARLRCSPMKGHSHVYWYRQLPEEGLKFMVYLQKENIIDESGMPKERFSAEFPKEGPSILRIQQVVRGDSAAYFCASSPSREQETQYFGPGTRLLVL.

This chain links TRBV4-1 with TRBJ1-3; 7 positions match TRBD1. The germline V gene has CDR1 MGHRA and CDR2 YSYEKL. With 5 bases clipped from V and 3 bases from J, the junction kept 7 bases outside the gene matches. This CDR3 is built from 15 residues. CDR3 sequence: CASSVRQGGGNTIYF. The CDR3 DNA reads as TGCGCCAGCAGCGTTCGACAGGGAGGTGGAAACACCATATATTTT.

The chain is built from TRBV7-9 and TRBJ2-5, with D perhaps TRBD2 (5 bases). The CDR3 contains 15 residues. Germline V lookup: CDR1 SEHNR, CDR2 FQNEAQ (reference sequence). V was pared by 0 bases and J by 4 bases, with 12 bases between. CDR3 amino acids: CASSLALSSLETQYF. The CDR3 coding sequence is TGTGCCAGCAGCTTAGCGCTTTCTAGCCTAGAGACCCAGTACTTC.

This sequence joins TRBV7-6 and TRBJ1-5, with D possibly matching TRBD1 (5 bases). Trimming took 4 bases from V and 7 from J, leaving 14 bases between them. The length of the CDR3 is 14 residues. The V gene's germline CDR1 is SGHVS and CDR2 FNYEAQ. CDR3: CASSSLGRGQPQHF. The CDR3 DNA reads TGTGCCAGCAGCTCCCTAGGTCGGGGGCAGCCCCAGCATTTT.

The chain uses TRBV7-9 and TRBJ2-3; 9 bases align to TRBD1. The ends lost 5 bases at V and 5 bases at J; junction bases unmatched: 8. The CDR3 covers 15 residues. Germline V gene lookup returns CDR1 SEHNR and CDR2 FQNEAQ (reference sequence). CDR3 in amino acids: CASSLRDRVRDTQYF. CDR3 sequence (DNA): TGTGCCAGCAGCCTCCGGGACAGGGTTCGAGATACGCAGTATTTT.

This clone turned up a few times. CDR3 protein: CASSKAGADYGYTF. CDR3 in DNA: TGTGCCAGCAGCAAAGCAGGGGCGGACTATGGCTACACCTTC. The rearrangement links TRBV21-1 to TRBJ1-2; the tabulated D call, TRBD1, remains unverified against the DNA. TRBV21-1 is recorded as a pseudogene. This CDR3 is 14 amino acids long.